The entry below gives a single T cell receptor beta chain sequence along with its context. This CDR3 comprises 11 residues. The germline CDR1 and CDR2 sequences are MNHEY and SVGAGI. V was shortened by 7 bases and J by 2 bases, with 5 bases between the two germline ends. Enrollment of patients from Seattle took place during active infection, with longitudinal follow-up. The data were obtained in a study of blood T cell repertoires in COVID-19. Background on the study: The study drew acute and convalescent COVID-19 samples from the United States, Italy and Spain. Sample material is recorded as cDNA or gDNA derived from T cells, B-cell-depleted T cells, or PBMCs.

The authors' processing: Reference gene primer amplification yielded estimated nucleated cell counts. The method was immunoSEQ multiplex PCR; TCRdb's version includes in-frame clones alone and lacks a portion of them. V, J and clone size are those of that table, while D and trimming were read from the DNA. Of about 270,000 clones listed, roughly 90% are singletons. The chain employs TRBV6-5 and TRBJ1-1; D is unclear. This sequence was found in a young woman with COVID-19, enrolled during active disease. The specimen was peripheral blood. The CDR3 DNA follows: TGTGCCAGCAAGAGAAACACTGAAGCTTTCTTT. Encoded protein: CASKRNTEAFF.